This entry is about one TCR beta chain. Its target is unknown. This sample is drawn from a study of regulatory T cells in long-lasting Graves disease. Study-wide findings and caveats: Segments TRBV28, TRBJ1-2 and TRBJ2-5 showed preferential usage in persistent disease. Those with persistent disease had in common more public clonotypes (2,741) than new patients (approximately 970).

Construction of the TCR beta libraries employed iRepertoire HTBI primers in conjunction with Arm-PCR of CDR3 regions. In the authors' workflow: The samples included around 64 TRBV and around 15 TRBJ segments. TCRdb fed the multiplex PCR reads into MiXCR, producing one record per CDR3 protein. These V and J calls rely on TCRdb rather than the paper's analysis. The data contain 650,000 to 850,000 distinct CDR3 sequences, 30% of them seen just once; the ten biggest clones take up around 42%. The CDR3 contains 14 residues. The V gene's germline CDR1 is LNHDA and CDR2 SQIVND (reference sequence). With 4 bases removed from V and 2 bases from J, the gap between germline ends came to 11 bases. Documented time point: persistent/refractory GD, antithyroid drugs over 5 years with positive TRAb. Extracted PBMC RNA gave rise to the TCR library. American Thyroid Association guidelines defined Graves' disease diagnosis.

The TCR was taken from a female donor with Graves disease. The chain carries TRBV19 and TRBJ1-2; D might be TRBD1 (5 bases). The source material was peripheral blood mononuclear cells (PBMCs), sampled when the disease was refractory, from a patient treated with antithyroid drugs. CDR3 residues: CASSKGQGNYGYTF. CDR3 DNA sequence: TGTGCCAGTAGTAAGGGGCAAGGGAACTATGGCTACACCTTC.